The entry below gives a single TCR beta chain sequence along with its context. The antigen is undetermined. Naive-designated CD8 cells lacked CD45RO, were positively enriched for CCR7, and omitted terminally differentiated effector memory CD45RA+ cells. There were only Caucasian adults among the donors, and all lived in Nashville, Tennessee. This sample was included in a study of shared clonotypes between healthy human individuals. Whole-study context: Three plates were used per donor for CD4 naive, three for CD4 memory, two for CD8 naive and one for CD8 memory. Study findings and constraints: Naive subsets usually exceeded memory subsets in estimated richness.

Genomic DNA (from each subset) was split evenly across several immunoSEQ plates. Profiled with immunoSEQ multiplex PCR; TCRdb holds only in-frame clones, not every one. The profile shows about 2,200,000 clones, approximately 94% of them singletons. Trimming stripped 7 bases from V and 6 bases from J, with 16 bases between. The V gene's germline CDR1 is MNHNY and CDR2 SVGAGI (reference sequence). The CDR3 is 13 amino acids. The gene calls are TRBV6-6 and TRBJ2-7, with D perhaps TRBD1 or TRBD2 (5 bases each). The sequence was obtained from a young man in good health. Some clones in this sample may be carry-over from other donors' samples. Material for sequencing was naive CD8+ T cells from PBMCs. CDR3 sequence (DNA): TGTGCCAGCAACTCGGGGCAGAGAGGCGAGCAGTACTTC. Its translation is CASNSGQRGEQYF.